This T cell receptor beta chain came from a study of CXCR3-negative and CXCR3-positive naive CD8 T cells. Study overall: Across all libraries, TRB reads numbered roughly 140 million, with about 1.5 +/- 0.3 million in each library.

Study outcomes and limitations: Diversity in memory CD8+ cells fell much lower than the comparably high levels seen in both naive subsets. Similar TRBV-TRBJ gene usage was seen in naive CXCR3-negative and CXCR3-positive cells, but not in memory cells.

Triplicate sorts, over 250,000 cells apiece, were made for each CD8+ T cell subset. UMI-labeled 5' RACE yielded the TRB cDNA libraries. TCRdb reprocessed the 5' RACE reads, with one entry per CDR3 protein and no DNA. Recorded for this sample: 6,700 or so distinct CDR3 sequences. A remark on this clonotype: Its antigen remains unknown.

Germline V CDR1 and CDR2: LNHDA, SQIVND (reference sequence). There are 15 residues in the CDR3. V gene TRBV19 combines with J gene TRBJ2-7; the TRBD1 assignment by TCRdb is unverifiable without DNA. Sequenced material: naive CXCR3- CD8+ T cells from blood. Subset: CD45RO-CCR7+CD27+CD95- naive CD8+ T cells lacking CXCR3 (TNR3-). This receptor was obtained from a human donor in good health. Some clones in this sample may be carry-over from other donors' samples. CDR3 sequence: CASSIGRTGGSEQYF.